The sequence of this T cell receptor (beta chain) was determined in a study of T cells in Graves' hyperthyroidism and ophthalmopathy. Study-wide results and caveats: Appearing also in blood were most of the thyroid clonotypes expanded above 0.001.

This clonotype has more than one count but fewer than ten. Its matching antigen is unknown. The TCR beta CDR3 regions underwent amplification using RNA transcripts as the source. The TCR CDR3 first-round RT-PCR relied on the HTBI primer set. One entry per CDR3 protein results from TCRdb running MiXCR on the multiplex PCR reads. In the table there are over 550,000 distinct CDR3 sequences, over 15% of which are singletons. Germline V gives CDR1 MGHRA, CDR2 YSYEKL. V was pared by 3 bases and J by 0 bases, with 19 bases of the junction left unmatched. This CDR3 spans 23 amino acids. Each diagnosis drew on symptoms, thyroxine, TRAb, thyroid ultrasound and orbital computed tomography findings. Fresh peripheral blood, approximately 10 ml, yielded the PBMCs.

The material sequenced was blood. This receptor was identified in a woman aged 18-35 years with Graves' hyperthyroidism. V gene TRBV4-1 combines with J gene TRBJ2-3; 15 bases align to TRBD2. The CDR3 DNA sequence: TGCGCCAGCAGCCACCTACCCAGTAGGCCGGGACTAGCGGGGGGAACTAGCACAGATACGCAGTATTTT. This translates into CASSHLPSRPGLAGGTSTDTQYF.